A single count supports the clone carrying this TCR beta chain. The antigen is not known. Repertoires were generated with immunoSEQ multiplex PCR, while TCRdb's copy carries only in-frame clones and drops some. The sample carries tens of thousands of clones, 80% to 85% recorded once. The data were obtained in a study of T cell clones after liver transplantation. Overall study: TCRbeta sequencing after a pre-transplant mixed lymphocyte reaction identified graft-donor-reactive clones, later tracked in post-transplant blood. General observations from the study: Conclusions were preliminary, with small, heterogeneous patient groups.

The V end lost 7 bases, the J end lost 4 bases, and 13 bases lay between the germline ends. CDR3 size: 14 residues. From germline, CDR1 is MNHNY and CDR2 SVGAGI (reference sequence). The rearrangement joins TRBV6-6 to TRBJ2-2; no reliable D call. The sequence derives from a human patient who received a liver transplant. Some of these T cells may belong to the graft donor. The sample here was CD4+ T cells from blood, taken just over 45 months after liver transplant. This CDR3 is CASTPRGSTGELFF. Here the CDR3 DNA reads TGTGCCAGCACCCCTCGAGGATCCACCGGGGAGCTGTTTTTT.